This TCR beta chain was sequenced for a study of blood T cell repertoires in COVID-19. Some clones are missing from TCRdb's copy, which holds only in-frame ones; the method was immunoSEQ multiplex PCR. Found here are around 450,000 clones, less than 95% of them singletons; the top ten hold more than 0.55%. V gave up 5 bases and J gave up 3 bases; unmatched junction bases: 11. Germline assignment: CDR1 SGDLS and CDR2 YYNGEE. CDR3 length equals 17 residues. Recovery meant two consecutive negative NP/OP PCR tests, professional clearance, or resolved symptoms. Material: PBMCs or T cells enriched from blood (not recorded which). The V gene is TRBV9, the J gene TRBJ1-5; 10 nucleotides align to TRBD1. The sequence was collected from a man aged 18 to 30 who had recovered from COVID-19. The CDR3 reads CASSSLPGQGSNQPQHF. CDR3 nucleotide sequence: TGTGCCAGCAGTTCCCTCCCGGGACAGGGGTCCAATCAGCCCCAGCATTTT. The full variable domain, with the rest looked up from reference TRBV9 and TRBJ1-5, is DSGVTQTPKHLITATGQRVTLRCSPRSGDLSVYWYQQSLDQGLQFLIQYYNGEERAKGNILERFSAQQFPDLHSELNLSSLELGDSALYFCASSSLPGQGSNQPQHFGDGTRLSIL.